This record looks at one T cell receptor (beta chain) sequence and its context. Its antigen is still unknown. No much larger clonotype is one base removed from it; base qualities were not supplied. Synthetic TCR analog templates were spiked into each PCR so that absolute template abundance could be estimated from read counts. The immunoSEQ assay used bias-controlled V and J gene primers to amplify TCRbeta CDR3 regions from genomic DNA. Sequencing of rearranged TCRbeta segments was performed at approximately 20X coverage. As for how the authors treated the data: Clustering was used to correct sequencing errors, and CDR3s were annotated against IMGT so that V, D and J genes could be assigned. Downstream analyses used only productive TCRbeta rearrangements and left out out-of-frame or stop-codon sequences. To compute clonality, Shannon entropy was normalized by the log of the number of unique productive sequences and then subtracted from one. Clones differing between time points or between blood and tumor were identified by Fisher's exact test with Benjamini-Hochberg correction at adjusted p below 0.01. The immuneACCESS repertoire file appears here via TCRdb, limited to in-frame rearrangements. These files lack a portion of the clones; in checked studies, under half of the deficit traces to unresolved V genes, and the cause of the others is not known. V and J calls and clone size are as listed in that table; D and trimming were resolved from the DNA. This sample gives around 63,000 clones in total; about four fifths of them show up just once. The top ten clonotypes cover 5% to 7% of the sample.

This specimen's time point label, interpreted: pretreatment peripheral blood. The cohort included 29 patients with locally advanced or metastatic urothelial carcinoma who were treated at Memorial Sloan Kettering on a trial protocol. Peripheral blood mononuclear cells were collected pretreatment and during treatment, with between 1 and 8 total time points per patient. The Qiagen DNeasy Blood extraction kit was used to purify genomic DNA from total PBMCs and tumor samples. Collected pretreatment and during treatment, PBMCs were isolated and stored as previously described. CDR1 and CDR2 (SEHNR, FQNEAQ) derive from the germline V gene (reference sequence). Taken from cysteine to phenylalanine, the CDR3 has 17 residues. The read is trimmed to its CDR3 DNA, 51 bases read in frame from base 1. Ends trimmed: V by 3 bases, J by 8 bases; bases unmatched to a gene: 15. The data were obtained in a study of PD-L1 blockade in urothelial cancer (dated by TCRdb to 2015 to 2018). In terms of the full investigation: All patients started therapy around 2014 and received atezolizumab 1,200 mg intravenously every 3 weeks. Blood samples were analyzed 3 weeks after the start of treatment (second dose) and 6 weeks after the start of treatment. TCR sequencing covered pretreatment tumor samples and matched, serially collected peripheral blood taken before and after atezolizumab treatment. A median of about 140,000 T cells and tens of thousands of unique TCRs was obtained from blood samples, and a median clonality of approximately 0.086 was observed. Patients had an ECOG performance status of 0 or 1 and had received between 0 and 3 prior chemotherapy regimens. Durable clinical benefit meant progression-free survival longer than 6 months, and TCR features were also tested against progression-free and overall survival. Somatic, immune and clinical correlates of response to PD-L1 blockade with atezolizumab in urothelial cancer were the focus of an exploratory multi-omic analysis. About 85% of the roughly 29 patients were males with bladder-origin urothelial cancer, and about two thirds of the roughly 30 reported a prior smoking history. Pretreatment blood TCR-seq was available for under 35 patients, at least one posttreatment blood collection was obtained for around 25 patients, and tumor TCR-seq was available for around 25 patients. In the same patients who had TCR sequencing, pretreatment tumors also underwent whole exome sequencing and RNA sequencing. Durable clinical benefit was achieved by nine patients but not by the remaining 20.

Overall study results and their limits: A pretreatment peripheral blood TCR clonality below the median was linked to improved progression-free and overall survival. Because of the small sample size (n ≈ 30) and the many exploratory analyses performed, the results are intended to be regarded as hypothesis-generating. Among patients with durable benefit, tumor-associated TCR clones showed greater expansion in peripheral blood 3 weeks after treatment started (n of about 20, p = 0.022).

This specimen consisted of PBMCs, obtained around atezolizumab (anti-PD-L1) treatment. The sequence derives from a man in his 70s with urothelial cancer. The V and J segments used are TRBV7-9 and TRBJ1-4; TRBD1 lines up with 7 middle nucleotides. CDR3 protein: CASSFGGTAGEKEKLFF. The nucleotide sequence is given as TGTGCCAGCAGCTTTGGCGGGACAGCCGGGGAGAAGGAAAAACTGTTTTTT.